This T cell receptor beta chain appears in the sequencing data of a study of blood T cell repertoires in COVID-19. Study-level information: Acute and convalescent COVID-19 specimens originated in the United States, Italy and Spain.

With 3 bases clipped from V and 2 bases from J, the junction kept 3 bases outside the gene matches. CDR3 length equals 15 residues. Germline loops: CDR1 SNHLY, CDR2 FYNNEI. The data were produced by immunoSEQ multiplex PCR, yet TCRdb's version contains in-frame clones alone and is incomplete. The sample yields about 99,000 clones, roughly 90% seen once. Sequencing was done on a sample of peripheral blood. The clonotype comes from a woman in her sixties with acute or convalescent COVID-19. The rearrangement joins TRBV2 to TRBJ2-1; TRBD1 agrees at 8 bases. The CDR3 DNA reads as TGTGCCAGCAGTGAGGTACAGGGGGCCTACAATGAGCAGTTCTTC. This translates into CASSEVQGAYNEQFF. The full variable domain, rest sourced from reference TRBV2 and TRBJ2-1, is EPEVTQTPSHQVTQMGQEVILRCVPISNHLYFYWYRQILGQKVEFLVSFYNNEISEKSEIFDDQFSVERPDGSNFTLKIRSTKLEDSAMYFCASSEVQGAYNEQFFGPGTRLTVL.